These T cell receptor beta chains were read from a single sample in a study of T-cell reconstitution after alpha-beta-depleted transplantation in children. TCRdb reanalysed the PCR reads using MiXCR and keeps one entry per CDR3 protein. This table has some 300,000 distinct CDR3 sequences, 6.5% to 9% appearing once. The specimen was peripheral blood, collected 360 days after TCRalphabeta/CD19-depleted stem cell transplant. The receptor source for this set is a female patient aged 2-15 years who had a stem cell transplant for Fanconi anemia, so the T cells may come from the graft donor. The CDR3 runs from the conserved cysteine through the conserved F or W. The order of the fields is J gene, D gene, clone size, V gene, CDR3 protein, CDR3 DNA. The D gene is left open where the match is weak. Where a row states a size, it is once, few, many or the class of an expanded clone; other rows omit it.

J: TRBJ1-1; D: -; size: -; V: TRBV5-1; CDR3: CASSPGTLMNTEAFF; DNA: TGCGCCAGCAGCCCCGGGACACTCATGAACACTGAAGCTTTCTTT
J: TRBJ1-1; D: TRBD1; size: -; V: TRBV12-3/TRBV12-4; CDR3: CASSFSDRGLRGTEAFF; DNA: TGTGCCAGCAGTTTTTCGGACAGGGGGCTTCGGGGCACTGAAGCTTTCTTT
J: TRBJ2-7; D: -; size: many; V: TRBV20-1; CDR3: CSARVDRGLGQYF; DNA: TGCAGTGCTAGAGTGGACAGGGGACTAGGGCAGTACTTC
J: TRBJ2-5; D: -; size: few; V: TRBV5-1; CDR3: CASSPLLGPQETQYF; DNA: TGCGCCAGCAGCCCCCTGCTCGGACCTCAAGAGACCCAGTACTTC
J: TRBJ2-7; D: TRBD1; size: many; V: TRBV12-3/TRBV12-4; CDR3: CASSSLSGTGDWEQYF; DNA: TGTGCCAGCAGTTCACTTTCCGGGACAGGGGATTGGGAGCAGTACTTC
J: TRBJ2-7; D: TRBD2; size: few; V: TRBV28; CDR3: CASRLAGDREQYF; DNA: TGTGCCAGCAGGTTAGCGGGAGATAGGGAGCAGTACTTC
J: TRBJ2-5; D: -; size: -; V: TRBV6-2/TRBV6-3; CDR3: CASSFREETQYF; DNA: TGTGCCAGCTCCTTTCGGGAAGAGACCCAGTACTTC
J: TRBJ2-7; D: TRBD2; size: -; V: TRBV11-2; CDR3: CASSLGGRLAGGLAIEQYF; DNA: TGTGCCAGCAGCTTAGGTGGGCGGCTAGCGGGGGGGCTTGCGATCGAGCAGTACTTC
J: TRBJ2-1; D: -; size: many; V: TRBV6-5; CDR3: CASSYSGGGGSNEQFF; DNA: TGTGCCAGCAGTTACTCAGGTGGGGGCGGTAGCAATGAGCAGTTCTTC
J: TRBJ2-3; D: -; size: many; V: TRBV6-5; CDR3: CASSYGPAATDTQYF; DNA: TGTGCCAGCAGTTATGGCCCCGCCGCCACAGATACGCAGTATTTT
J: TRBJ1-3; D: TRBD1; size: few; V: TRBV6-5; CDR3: CASRSTAGTGKNTIYF; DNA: TGTGCCAGCAGGTCTACAGCCGGGACAGGGAAAAACACCATATATTTT
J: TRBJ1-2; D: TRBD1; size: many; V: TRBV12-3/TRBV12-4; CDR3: CASSFPDRVVGDYGYTF; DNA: TGTGCCAGCAGTTTCCCAGACAGGGTGGTGGGGGACTATGGCTACACCTTC
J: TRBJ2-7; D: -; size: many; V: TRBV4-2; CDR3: CASSQDAVVVEQYF; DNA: TGTGCCAGCAGCCAAGACGCGGTTGTCGTGGAGCAGTACTTC
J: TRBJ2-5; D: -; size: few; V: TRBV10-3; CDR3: CAISGGPQETQYF; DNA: TGTGCCATCAGTGGGGGGCCCCAAGAGACCCAGTACTTC
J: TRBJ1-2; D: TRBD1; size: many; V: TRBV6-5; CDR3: CASSYFPPGGVSYGYTF; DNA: TGTGCCAGCAGTTACTTCCCTCCAGGGGGCGTCTCCTATGGCTACACCTTC
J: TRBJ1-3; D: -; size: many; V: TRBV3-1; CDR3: CASSLTGPTSGNTIYF; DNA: TGTGCCAGCAGCCTTACCGGGCCTACCTCTGGAAACACCATATATTTT
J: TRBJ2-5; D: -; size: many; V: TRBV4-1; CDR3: CASSQDAAQETQYF; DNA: TGCGCCAGCAGCCAAGACGCAGCTCAAGAGACCCAGTACTTC
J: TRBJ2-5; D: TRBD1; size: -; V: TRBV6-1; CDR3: CASSPTGGAHQETQYF; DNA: TGTGCCAGCAGTCCTACAGGGGGCGCGCATCAAGAGACCCAGTACTTC
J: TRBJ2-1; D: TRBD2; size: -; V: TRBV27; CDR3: CASTRTSGASSYNEQFF; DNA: TGTGCCAGCACCCGGACTAGCGGGGCAAGCTCCTACAATGAGCAGTTCTTC
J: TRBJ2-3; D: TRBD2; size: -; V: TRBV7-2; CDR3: CASSVLAGGSLQYF; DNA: TGTGCCAGCAGCGTTCTAGCGGGGGGGAGTTTACAGTATTTT
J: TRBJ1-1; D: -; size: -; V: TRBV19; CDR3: CASSITRGFEAFF; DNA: TGTGCCAGTAGTATCACCAGGGGTTTTGAAGCTTTCTTT
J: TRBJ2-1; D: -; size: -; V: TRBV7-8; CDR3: CASSRIGIVNEQFF; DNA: TGTGCCAGCAGCCGAATCGGAATCGTCAATGAGCAGTTCTTC
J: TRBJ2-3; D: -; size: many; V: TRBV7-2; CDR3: CASSLGSHRSTDTQYF; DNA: TGTGCCAGCAGCTTAGGTTCCCATAGGAGCACAGATACGCAGTATTTT
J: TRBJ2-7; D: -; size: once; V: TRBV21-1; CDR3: CAARGQGTDEQYF; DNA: TGTGCCGCTCGTGGACAGGGTACCGACGAGCAGTACTTC
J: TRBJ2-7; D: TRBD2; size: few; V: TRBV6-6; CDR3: CASIAGGGYEQYF; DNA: TGTGCCAGCATCGCGGGGGGAGGGTACGAGCAGTACTTC
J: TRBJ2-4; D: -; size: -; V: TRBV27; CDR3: CASSLLGAAKNIQYF; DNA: TGTGCCAGCAGCCTATTGGGGGCAGCCAAAAACATTCAGTACTTC
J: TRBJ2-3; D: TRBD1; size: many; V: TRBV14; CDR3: CASSQEGRTVQGTQYF; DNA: TGTGCCAGCAGCCAAGAAGGACGTACAGTACAGGGGACGCAGTATTTT
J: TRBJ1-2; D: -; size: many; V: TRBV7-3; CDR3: CASSLPDRSGYTF; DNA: TGTGCCAGCAGCTTACCGGACAGATCTGGCTACACCTTC
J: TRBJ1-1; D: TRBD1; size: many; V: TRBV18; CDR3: CASSRDRDTEAFF; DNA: TGTGCCAGCAGTCGGGACAGGGATACTGAAGCTTTCTTT
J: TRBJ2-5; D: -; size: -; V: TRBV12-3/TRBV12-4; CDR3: CASSLDGWRVQETQYF; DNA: TGTGCCAGCAGTTTAGATGGGTGGCGGGTTCAAGAGACCCAGTACTTC
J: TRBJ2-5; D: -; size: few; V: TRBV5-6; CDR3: CASRPRDLETQYF; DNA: TGTGCCAGCAGGCCCCGGGACTTAGAGACCCAGTACTTC
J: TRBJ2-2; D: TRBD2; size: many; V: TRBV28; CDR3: CASSFAAGKGSGELFF; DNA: TGTGCCAGCAGTTTCGCAGCGGGGAAAGGGTCCGGGGAGCTGTTTTTT
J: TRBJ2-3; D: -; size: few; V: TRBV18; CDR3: CASSPFGQDTQYF; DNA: TGTGCCAGCTCACCGTTCGGGCAAGATACGCAGTATTTT
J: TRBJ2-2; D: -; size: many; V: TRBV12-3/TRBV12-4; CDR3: CATMPRGGIVGELFF; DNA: TGTGCCACTATGCCGAGGGGGGGAATCGTCGGGGAGCTGTTTTTT
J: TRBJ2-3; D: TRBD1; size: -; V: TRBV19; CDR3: CASSTGTGTDTQYF; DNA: TGTGCCAGTAGTACCGGGACAGGGACAGATACGCAGTATTTT
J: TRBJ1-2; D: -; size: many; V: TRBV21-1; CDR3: CASRPFTLGGADGYTF; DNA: TGTGCCAGCAGGCCCTTTACGTTAGGGGGGGCGGATGGCTACACCTTC
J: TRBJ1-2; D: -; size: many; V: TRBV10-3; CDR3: CAISGEHPNYGYTF; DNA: TGTGCCATCAGTGGAGAGCACCCTAACTATGGCTACACCTTC